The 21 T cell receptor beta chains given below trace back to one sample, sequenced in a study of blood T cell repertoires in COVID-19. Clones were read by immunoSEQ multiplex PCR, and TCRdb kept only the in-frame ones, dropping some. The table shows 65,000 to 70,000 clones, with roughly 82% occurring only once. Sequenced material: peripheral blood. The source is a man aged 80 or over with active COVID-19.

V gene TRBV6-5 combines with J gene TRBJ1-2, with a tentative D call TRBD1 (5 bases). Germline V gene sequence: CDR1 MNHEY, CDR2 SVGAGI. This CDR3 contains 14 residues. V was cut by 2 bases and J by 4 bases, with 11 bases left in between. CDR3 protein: CASSYGASSYGYTF. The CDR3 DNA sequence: TGTGCCAGCAGTTACGGGGCCAGTTCCTATGGCTACACCTTC.

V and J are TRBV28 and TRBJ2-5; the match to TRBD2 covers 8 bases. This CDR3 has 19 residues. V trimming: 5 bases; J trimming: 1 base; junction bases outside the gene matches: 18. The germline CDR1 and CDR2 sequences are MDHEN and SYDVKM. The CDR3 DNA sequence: TGTGCCAGCAGTACTTTTTCCCAGATTTTAGCGGGACCCCAAGAGACCCAGTACTTC. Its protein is CASSTFSQILAGPQETQYF.

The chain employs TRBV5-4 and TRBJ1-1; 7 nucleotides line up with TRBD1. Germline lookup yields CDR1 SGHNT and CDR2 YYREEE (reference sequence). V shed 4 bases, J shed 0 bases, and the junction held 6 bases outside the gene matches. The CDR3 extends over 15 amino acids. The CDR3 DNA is TGTGCCAGCAGCCCAAGGGGGCACGTGAACACTGAAGCTTTCTTT. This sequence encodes CASSPRGHVNTEAFF.

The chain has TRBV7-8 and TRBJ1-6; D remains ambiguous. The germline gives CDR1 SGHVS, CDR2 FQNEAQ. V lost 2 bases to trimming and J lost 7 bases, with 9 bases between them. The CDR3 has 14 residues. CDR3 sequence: CASSLSWANSPLHF. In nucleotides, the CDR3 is TGTGCCAGCAGCTTATCATGGGCAAATTCACCCCTCCACTTT.

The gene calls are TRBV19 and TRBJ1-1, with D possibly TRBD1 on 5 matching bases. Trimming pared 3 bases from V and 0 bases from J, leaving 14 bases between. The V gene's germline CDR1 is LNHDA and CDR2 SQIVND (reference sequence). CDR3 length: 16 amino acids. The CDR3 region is CASSIRGAEVNTEAFF. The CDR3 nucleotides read TGTGCCAGTAGTATTCGCGGGGCAGAAGTGAACACTGAAGCTTTCTTT. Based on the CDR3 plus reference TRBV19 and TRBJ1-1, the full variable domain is DGGITQSPKYLFRKEGQNVTLSCEQNLNHDAMYWYRQDPGQGLRLIYYSQIVNDFQKGDIAEGYSVSREKKESFPLTVTSAQKNPTAFYLCASSIRGAEVNTEAFFGQGTRLTVV.

The CDR3 nucleotides read TGTGCCAGCAGTGAATTAATGTATGGAATCGGGGGGGCCGATGAGCAGTTCTTC. The encoded protein is CASSELMYGIGGADEQFF. The rearrangement links TRBV6-1 to TRBJ2-1, with 8 bases aligning to TRBD2. Unmatched junction bases numbered 17, after V lost 2 bases and J lost 8 bases. This CDR3 is 18 amino acids long. The germline V gene has CDR1 MNHNS and CDR2 SASEGT.

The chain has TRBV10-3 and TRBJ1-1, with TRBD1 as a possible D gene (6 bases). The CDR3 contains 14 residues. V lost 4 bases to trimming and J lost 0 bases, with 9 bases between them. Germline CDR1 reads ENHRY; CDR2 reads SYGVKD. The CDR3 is CAISVDRLNTEAFF. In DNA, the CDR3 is TGTGCCATCAGTGTTGACAGGCTGAACACTGAAGCTTTCTTT.

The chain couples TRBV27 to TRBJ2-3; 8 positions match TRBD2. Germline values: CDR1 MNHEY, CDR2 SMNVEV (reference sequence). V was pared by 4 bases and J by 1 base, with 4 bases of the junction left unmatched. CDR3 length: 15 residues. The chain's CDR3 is CASSSVTSGTDTQYF. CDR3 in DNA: TGTGCCAGCAGTTCCGTGACTAGCGGCACAGATACGCAGTATTTT.

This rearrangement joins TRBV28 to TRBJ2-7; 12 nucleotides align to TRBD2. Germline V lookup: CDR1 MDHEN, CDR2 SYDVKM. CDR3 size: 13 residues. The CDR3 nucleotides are TGTGCCAGCAGTACGGGACTAGCGGGTGGAGGTTCGGTC. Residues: CASSTGLAGGGSV.

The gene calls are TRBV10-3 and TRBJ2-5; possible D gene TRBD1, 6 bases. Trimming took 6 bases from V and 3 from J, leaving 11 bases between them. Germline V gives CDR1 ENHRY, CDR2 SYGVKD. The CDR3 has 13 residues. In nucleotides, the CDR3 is TGTGCCATCAGCAGGGGCGGCGAAGAGACCCAGTACTTC. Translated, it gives CAISRGGEETQYF.

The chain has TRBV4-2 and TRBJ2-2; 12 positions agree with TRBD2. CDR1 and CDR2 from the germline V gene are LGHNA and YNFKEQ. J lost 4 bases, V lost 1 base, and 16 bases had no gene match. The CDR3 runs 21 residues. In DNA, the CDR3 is TGTGCCAGCAGCCAAGCGACTATGGGACTAGCGGGCTCTCTGGGCACCGGGGAGCTGTTTTTT. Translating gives CASSQATMGLAGSLGTGELFF.

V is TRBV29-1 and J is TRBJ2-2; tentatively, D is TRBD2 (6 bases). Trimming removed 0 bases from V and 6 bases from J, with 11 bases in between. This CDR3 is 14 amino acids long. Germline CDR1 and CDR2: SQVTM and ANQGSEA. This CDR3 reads CSVEDLRGSGELFF. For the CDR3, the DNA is TGCAGCGTTGAAGACCTCCGGGGGTCCGGGGAGCTGTTTTTT.

This CDR3 is CAISKGRDSKSYSYEQYF. In DNA form, the CDR3 reads TGTGCCATCTCCAAGGGCCGGGACAGCAAATCCTACTCCTACGAGCAGTACTTC. This sequence joins TRBV27 and TRBJ2-7, with 7 positions matching TRBD1. Trimming cost V 10 bases and J 0 bases; bases outside gene matches: 21. CDR1 and CDR2 (germline): MNHEY, SMNVEV (reference sequence). CDR3 size: 18 residues.

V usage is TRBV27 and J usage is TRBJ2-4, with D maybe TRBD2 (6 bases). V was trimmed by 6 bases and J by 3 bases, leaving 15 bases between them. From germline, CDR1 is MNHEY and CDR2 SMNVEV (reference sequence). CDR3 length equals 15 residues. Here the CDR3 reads CASSYGGVGKNIQYF. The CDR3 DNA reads TGTGCCAGCAGCTACGGGGGAGTTGGCAAAAACATTCAGTACTTC.

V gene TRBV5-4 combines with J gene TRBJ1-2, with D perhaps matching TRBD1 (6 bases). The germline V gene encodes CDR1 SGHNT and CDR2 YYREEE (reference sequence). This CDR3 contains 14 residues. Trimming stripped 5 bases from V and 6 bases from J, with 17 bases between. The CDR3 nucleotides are TGTGCCAGCAGTTTCAATGACAGGCGAAATGGCTACACCTTC. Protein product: CASSFNDRRNGYTF.

The DNA of the CDR3 is TGTGCCAGCTCACCAGGACAGGGGAGCTCCTACGAGCAGTACTTC. It translates to CASSPGQGSSYEQYF. V and J are TRBV18 and TRBJ2-7; TRBD1 matches at 9 bases. V shed 2 bases, J shed 0 bases, and the junction held 2 bases outside the gene matches. Germline CDR1 and CDR2: KGHSH and LQKENI. The CDR3 loop spans 15 amino acids.

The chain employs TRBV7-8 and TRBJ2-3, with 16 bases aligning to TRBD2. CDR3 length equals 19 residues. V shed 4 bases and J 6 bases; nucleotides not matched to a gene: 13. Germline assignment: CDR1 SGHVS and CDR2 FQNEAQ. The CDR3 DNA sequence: TGTGCCAGCAGCTCGGGACTAGCGGGAGGGTTGGGATCATCTGATACGCAGTATTTT. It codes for CASSSGLAGGLGSSDTQYF.

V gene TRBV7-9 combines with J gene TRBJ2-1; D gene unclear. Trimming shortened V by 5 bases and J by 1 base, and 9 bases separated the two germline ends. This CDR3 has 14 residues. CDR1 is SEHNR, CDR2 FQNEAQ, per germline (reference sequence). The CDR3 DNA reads TGTGCCAGCAGCCCCCCCAGTTCCTACAATGAGCAGTTCTTC. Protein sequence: CASSPPSSYNEQFF.

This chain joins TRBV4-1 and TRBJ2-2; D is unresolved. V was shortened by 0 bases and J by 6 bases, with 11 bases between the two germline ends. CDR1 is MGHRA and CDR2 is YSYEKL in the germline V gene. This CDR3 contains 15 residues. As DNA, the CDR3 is TGCGCCAGCAGCCAAGATATAACAGCCGCCGGGGAGCTGTTTTTT. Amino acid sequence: CASSQDITAAGELFF.

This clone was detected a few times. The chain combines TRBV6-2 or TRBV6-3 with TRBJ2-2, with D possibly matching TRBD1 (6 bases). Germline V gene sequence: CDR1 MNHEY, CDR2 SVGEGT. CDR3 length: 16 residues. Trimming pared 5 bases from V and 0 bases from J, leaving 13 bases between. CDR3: CASSTGTLTNTGELFF. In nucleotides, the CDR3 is TGTGCCAGCAGTACCGGGACACTCACGAACACCGGGGAGCTGTTTTTT.

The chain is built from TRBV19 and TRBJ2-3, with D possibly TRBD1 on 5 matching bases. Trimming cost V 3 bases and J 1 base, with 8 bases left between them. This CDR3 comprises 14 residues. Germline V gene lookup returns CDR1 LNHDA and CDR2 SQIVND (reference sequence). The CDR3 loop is CASSMGQGTDTQYF. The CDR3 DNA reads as TGTGCCAGTAGTATGGGGCAGGGCACAGATACGCAGTATTTT.